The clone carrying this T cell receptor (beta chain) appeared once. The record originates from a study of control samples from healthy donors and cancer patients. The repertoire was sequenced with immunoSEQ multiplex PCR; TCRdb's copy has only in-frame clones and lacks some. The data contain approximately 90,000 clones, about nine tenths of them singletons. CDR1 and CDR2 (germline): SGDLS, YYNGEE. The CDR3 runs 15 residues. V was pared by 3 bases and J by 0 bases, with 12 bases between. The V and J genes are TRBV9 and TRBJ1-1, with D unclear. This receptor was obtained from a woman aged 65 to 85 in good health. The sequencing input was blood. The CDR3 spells CASSAAVSVNTEAFF. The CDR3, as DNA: TGTGCCAGCAGCGCCGCGGTTTCCGTGAACACTGAAGCTTTCTTT.